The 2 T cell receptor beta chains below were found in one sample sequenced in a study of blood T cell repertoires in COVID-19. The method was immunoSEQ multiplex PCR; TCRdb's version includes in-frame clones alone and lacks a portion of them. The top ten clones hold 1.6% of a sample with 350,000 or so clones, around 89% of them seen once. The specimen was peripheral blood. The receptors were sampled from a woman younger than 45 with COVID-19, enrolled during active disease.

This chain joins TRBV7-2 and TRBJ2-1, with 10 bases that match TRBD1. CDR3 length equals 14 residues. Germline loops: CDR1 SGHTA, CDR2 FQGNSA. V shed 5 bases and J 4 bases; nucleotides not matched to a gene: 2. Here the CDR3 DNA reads TGTGCCAGCAGCCGGGACAGGGGATACAATGAGCAGTTCTTC. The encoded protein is CASSRDRGYNEQFF.

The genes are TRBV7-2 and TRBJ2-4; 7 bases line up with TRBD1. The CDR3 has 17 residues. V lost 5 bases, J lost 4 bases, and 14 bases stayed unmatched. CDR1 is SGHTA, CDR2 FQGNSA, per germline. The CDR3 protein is CASSPGGEAGGKNIQYF. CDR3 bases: TGTGCCAGCAGCCCGGGTGGTGAGGCAGGGGGAAAAAACATTCAGTACTTC.